The 5 T cell receptor beta chains reported below all come from one sample, sequenced in a study of cytomegalovirus exposure and HLA in healthy donors. The PCR was carried out with 60 Vbeta primers and 13 Jbeta primers. Assay used: immunoSEQ multiplex PCR; TCRdb lists only in-frame clones, some missing. The sample holds 130,000 or so clones, about 82% seen once. The sequenced sample was PBMCs. These receptors were taken from a female donor in good health and CMV-seropositive.

CDR3 protein: CASKTGLVNEQFF. The DNA for the CDR3 is TGTGCCAGCAAAACCGGACTCGTAAATGAGCAGTTCTTC. The chain is built from TRBV27 and TRBJ2-1; D is possibly TRBD2 (5 bases). The V end lost 7 bases, the J end lost 7 bases, and 14 bases lay between the germline ends. The CDR3 is 13 residues long. CDR1 and CDR2 (germline): MNHEY, SMNVEV (reference sequence).

The rearrangement links TRBV4-1 to TRBJ2-1; D possibly corresponds to TRBD2 (5 bases). The germline gives CDR1 MGHRA, CDR2 YSYEKL. The CDR3 totals 15 residues. V lost 6 bases, J lost 8 bases, and 20 bases lay in between. CDR3 region: CASSVIGERNDEQFF. The CDR3 DNA sequence: TGCGCCAGCAGTGTTATCGGGGAACGTAACGATGAGCAGTTCTTC.

The genes are TRBV30 and TRBJ2-3; 9 positions match TRBD2. Germline V gene data show CDR1 as GTSNPN and CDR2 as SVGIG (reference sequence). The J segment lost 2 bases and the V segment lost 3 bases, leaving 6 bases of the junction unmatched. CDR3 length: 15 residues. CDR3 in amino acids: CAWSLAGRNTDTQYF. CDR3 DNA sequence: TGTGCCTGGAGCCTAGCGGGGCGAAACACAGATACGCAGTATTTT.

The chain recombines TRBV9 with TRBJ2-2; 16 bases agree with TRBD2. With 4 bases clipped from V and 4 bases from J, the junction kept 10 bases outside the gene matches. CDR1 is SGDLS and CDR2 is YYNGEE in the germline V gene. This CDR3 has 19 amino acids. The CDR3 sequence is CASSQRGLAGGPRTGELFF. Here the CDR3 DNA reads TGTGCCAGCAGCCAGAGGGGACTAGCGGGGGGGCCTCGCACCGGGGAGCTGTTTTTT.

The CDR3 protein is CASSQQGTDTQYF. The CDR3 DNA sequence: TGCGCCAGCAGCCAACAGGGCACAGATACGCAGTATTTT. The chain couples TRBV4-1 to TRBJ2-3; D unclear. Germline CDR1 MGHRA, CDR2 YSYEKL. The CDR3 is made up of 13 amino acids. V lost 2 bases to trimming and J lost 1 base, with 4 bases between them.